The T cell receptor beta chain described here comes from a study of STAT5B mutations in CD4+ large granular lymphocyte leukemia. Sequencing was at survey level. Measured with immunoSEQ multiplex PCR; TCRdb has only the in-frame clones, and not every one. The sample has approximately 30,000 clones, over 60% seen once; the top ten hold 7% to 9%. Comment on this clone: Its antigen is still unknown.

The V gene end was trimmed by 3 bases and the J gene end by 0 bases; junction bases not matched to a gene: 6. The CDR3 is 16 residues long. CDR1 is SGHRS and CDR2 is YFSETQ in the germline V gene. Study-level findings and limits: Top patient clones used TRBV06 genes more often: 8/27 versus 2/35 in controls. Main leukemic clonotypes were patient-specific, but 20% to 25% appeared at low frequency elsewhere.

This clonotype was obtained from a human donor in good health. The V gene is TRBV5-1, the J gene TRBJ2-3; 8 bases map to TRBD1. The material sequenced was CD4+ T cells from blood buffy coats. The CDR3 nucleotides are TGCGCCAGCAGCTCACCGGGACAGGCTAGCACAGATACGCAGTATTTT. As protein: CASSSPGQASTDTQYF.